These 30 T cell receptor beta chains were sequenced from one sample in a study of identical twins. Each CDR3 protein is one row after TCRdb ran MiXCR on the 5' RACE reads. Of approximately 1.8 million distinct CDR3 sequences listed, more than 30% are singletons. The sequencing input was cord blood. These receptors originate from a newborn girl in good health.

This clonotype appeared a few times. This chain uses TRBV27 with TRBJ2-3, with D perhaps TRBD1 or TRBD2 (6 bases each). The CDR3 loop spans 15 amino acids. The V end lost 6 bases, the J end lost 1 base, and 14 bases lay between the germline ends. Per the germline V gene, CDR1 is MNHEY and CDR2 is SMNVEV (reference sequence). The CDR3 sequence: CASSGMRGGTDTQYF. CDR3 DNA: TGTGCCAGCAGCGGAATGAGGGGGGGCACAGATACGCAGTATTTT.

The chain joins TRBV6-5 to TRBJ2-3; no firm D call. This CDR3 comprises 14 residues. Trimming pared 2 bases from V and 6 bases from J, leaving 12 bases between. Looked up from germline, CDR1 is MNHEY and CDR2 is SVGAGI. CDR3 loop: CASSYDIVRDTQYF. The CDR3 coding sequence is TGTGCCAGCAGTTACGATATAGTCCGGGATACGCAGTATTTT.

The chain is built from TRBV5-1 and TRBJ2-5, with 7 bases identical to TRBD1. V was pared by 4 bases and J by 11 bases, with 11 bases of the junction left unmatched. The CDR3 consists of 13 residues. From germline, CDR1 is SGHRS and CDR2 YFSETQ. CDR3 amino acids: CASSVTGYNEQYF. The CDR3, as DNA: TGCGCCAGCAGCGTGACAGGGTACAATGAGCAGTACTTC.

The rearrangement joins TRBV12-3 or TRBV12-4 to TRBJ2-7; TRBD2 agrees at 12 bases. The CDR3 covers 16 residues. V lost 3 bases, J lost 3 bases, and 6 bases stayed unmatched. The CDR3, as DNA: TGTGCCAGCAGTTTTGGGCTAGCGGGAGGGTACTACGAGCAGTACTTC. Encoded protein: CASSFGLAGGYYEQYF.

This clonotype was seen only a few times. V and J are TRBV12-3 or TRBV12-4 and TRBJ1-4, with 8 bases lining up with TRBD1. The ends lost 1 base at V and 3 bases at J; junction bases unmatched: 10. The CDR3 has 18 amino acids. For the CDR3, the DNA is TGTGCCAGCAGTTTAGAGTGGCAGGGGGCGCCGGCTAATGAAAAACTGTTTTTT. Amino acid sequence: CASSLEWQGAPANEKLFF.

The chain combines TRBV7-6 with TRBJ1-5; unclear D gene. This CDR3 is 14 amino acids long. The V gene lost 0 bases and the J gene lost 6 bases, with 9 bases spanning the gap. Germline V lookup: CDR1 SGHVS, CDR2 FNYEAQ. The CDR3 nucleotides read TGTGCCAGCAGCTTAGCGGGTAAGGGTCAGCCCCAGCATTTT. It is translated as CASSLAGKGQPQHF.

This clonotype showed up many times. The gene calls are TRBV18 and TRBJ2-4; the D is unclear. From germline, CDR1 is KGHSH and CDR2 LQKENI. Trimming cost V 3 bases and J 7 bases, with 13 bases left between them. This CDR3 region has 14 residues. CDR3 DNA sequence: TGTGCCAGCTCACCTGGCATTTCTGAGAACATTCAGTACTTC. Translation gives CASSPGISENIQYF.

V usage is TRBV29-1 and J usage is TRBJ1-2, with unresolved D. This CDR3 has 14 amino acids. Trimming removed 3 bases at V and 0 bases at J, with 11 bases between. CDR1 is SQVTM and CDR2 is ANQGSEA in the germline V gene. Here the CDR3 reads CSVDPERANYGYTF. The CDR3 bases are TGCAGCGTTGACCCGGAGAGGGCTAACTATGGCTACACCTTC.

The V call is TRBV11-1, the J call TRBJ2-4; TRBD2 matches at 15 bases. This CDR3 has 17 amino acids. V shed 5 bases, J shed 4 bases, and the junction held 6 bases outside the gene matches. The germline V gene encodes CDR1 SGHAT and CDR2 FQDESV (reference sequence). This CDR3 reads CASSLPGLAGGKNIQYF. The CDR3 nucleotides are TGTGCCAGCAGCCTACCGGGACTAGCGGGAGGAAAAAACATTCAGTACTTC.

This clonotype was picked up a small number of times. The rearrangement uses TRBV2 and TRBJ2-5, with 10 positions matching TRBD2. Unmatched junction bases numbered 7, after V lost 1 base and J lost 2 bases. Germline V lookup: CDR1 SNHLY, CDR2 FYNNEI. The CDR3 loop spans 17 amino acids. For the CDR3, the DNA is TGTGCCAGCAGTGAAGGACAAGCGGGAGGGCCTCAAGAGACCCAGTACTTC. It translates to CASSEGQAGGPQETQYF.

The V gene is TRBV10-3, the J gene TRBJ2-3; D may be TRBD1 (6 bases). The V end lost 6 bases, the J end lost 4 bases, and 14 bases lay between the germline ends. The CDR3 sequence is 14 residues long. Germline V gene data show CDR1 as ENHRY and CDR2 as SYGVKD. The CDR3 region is CAIRTGLEADTQYF. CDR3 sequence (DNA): TGTGCCATCAGAACAGGGTTGGAGGCAGATACGCAGTATTTT.

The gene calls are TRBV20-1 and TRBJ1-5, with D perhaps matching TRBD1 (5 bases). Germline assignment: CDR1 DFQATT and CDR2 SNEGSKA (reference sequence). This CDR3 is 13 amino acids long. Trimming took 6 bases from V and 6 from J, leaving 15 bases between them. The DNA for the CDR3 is TGCAGTGCCCCCGTCGGGGGAGGTCAGCCCCAGCATTTT. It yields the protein CSAPVGGGQPQHF.

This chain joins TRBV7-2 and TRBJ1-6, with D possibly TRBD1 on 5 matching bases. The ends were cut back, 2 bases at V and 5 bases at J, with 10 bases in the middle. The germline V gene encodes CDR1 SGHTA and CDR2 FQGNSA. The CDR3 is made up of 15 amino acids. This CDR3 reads CASSLTGLHNSPLHF. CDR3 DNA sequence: TGTGCCAGCAGCTTAACAGGCCTCCATAATTCACCCCTCCACTTT. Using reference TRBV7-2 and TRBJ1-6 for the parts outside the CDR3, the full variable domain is GAGVSQSPSNKVTEKGKDVELRCDPISGHTALYWYRQSLGQGLEFLIYFQGNSAPDKSGLPSDRFSAERTGGSVSTLTIQRTQQEDSAVYLCASSLTGLHNSPLHFGNGTRLTVT.

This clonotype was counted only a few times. The CDR3 here is CATSDGWGARGANVLTF. The CDR3 coding sequence is TGTGCCACCAGTGATGGTTGGGGGGCGAGAGGGGCCAACGTCCTGACTTTC. The chain employs TRBV24-1 and TRBJ2-6; D might be TRBD1 or TRBD2, each matching 6 bases. The CDR3 has 17 residues. Between the trimmed V and J ends, which lost 3 bases and 4 bases, there was a span of 15 bases. In germline, CDR1 is KGHDR, CDR2 SFDVKD.

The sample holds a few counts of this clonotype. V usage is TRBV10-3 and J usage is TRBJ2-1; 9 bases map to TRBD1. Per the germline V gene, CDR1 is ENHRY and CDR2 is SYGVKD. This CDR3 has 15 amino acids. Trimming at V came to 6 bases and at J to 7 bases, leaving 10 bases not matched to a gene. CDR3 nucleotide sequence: TGTGCCATCAGACCAACAGGGGGCCGTTGGAATGAGCAGTTCTTC. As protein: CAIRPTGGRWNEQFF.

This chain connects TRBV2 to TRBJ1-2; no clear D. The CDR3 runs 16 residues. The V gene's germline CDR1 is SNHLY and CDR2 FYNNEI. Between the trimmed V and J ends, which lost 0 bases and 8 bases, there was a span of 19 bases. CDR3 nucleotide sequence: TGTGCCAGCAGTGAAGCCTCCTCCGGGCCTCGGGAGGGCTACACCTTC. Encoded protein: CASSEASSGPREGYTF.

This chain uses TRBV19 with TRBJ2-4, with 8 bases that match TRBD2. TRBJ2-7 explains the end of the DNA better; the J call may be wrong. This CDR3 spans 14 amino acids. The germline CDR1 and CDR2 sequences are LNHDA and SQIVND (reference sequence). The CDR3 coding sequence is TGTGCCAGTATGAGGGTAGCGGGATCCTACGAGCAGTACTTC. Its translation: CASMRVAGSYEQYF.

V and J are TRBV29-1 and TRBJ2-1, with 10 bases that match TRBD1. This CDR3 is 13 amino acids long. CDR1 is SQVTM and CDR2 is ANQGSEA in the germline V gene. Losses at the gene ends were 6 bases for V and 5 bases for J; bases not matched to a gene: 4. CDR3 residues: CSVGQGSDNEQFF. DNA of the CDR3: TGCAGCGTGGGACAGGGGAGCGACAATGAGCAGTTCTTC.

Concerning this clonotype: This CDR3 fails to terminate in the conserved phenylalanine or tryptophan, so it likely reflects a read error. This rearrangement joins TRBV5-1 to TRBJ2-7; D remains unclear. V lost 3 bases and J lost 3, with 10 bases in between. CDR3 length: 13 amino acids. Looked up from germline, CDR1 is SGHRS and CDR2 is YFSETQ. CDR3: CASSSSTFYEQYN. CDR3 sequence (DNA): TGCGCCAGCAGCTCCTCAACATTCTACGAGCAGTACAAC.

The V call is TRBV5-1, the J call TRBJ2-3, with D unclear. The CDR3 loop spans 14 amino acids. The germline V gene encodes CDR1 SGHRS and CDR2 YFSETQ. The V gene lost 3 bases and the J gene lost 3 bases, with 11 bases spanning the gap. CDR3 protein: CASSYRYQTDTQYF. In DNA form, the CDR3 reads TGCGCCAGCAGCTACCGGTACCAAACAGATACGCAGTATTTT.

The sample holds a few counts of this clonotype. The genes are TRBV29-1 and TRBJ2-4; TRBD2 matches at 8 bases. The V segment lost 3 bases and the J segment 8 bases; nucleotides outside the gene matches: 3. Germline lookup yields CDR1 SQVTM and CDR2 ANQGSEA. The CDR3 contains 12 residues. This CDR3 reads CSVDPGGDIQYF. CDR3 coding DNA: TGCAGCGTTGATCCGGGAGGGGACATTCAGTACTTC.

DNA for the CDR3: TGTGCCAGCAGTTTAATTGGGGCCTTTAGCACAGATACGCAGTATTTT. This translates into CASSLIGAFSTDTQYF. This chain joins TRBV28 and TRBJ2-3; weak D call: TRBD1 (5 bases). Germline V lookup: CDR1 MDHEN, CDR2 SYDVKM. The CDR3 is 16 amino acids. Trimming left V 2 bases short and J 0 bases short, with 12 bases between.

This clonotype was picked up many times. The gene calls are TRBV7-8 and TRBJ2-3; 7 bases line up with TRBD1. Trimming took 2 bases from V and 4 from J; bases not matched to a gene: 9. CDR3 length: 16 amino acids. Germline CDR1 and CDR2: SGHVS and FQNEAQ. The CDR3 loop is CASSLWFRGRADTQYF. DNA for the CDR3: TGTGCCAGCAGCTTATGGTTTAGGGGGCGCGCAGATACGCAGTATTTT.

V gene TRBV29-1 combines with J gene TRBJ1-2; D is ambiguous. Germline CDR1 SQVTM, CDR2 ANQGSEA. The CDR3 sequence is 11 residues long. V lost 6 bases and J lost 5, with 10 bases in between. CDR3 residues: CSVPQHYGYTF. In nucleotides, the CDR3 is TGCAGCGTCCCTCAACATTATGGCTACACCTTC.

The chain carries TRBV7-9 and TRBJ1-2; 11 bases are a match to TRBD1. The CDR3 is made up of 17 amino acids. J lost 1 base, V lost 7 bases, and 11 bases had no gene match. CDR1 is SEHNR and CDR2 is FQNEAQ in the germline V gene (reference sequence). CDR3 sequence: CASNTSPGQGDNYGYTF. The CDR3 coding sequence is TGTGCCAGCAACACCTCACCGGGACAGGGGGATAACTATGGCTACACCTTC.

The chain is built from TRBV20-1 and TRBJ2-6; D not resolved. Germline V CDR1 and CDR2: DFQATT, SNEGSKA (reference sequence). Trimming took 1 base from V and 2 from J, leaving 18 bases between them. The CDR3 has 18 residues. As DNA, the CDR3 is TGCAGTGCTAGAGGGGGTGGCCCGAGTAGAACTGGGGCCAACGTCCTGACTTTC. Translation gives CSARGGGPSRTGANVLTF.

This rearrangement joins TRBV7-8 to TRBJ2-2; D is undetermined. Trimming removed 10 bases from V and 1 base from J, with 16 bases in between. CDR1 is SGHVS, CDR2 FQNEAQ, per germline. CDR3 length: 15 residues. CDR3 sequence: CATSPHGGNTGELFF. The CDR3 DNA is TGTGCCACCTCTCCGCACGGCGGGAACACCGGGGAGCTGTTTTTT.

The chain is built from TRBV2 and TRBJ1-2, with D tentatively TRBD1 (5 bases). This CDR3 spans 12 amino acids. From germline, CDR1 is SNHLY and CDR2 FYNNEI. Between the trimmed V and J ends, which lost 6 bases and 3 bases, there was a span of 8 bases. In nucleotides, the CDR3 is TGTGCCAGCAGGGACAAGTACTATGGCTACACCTTC. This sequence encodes CASRDKYYGYTF.

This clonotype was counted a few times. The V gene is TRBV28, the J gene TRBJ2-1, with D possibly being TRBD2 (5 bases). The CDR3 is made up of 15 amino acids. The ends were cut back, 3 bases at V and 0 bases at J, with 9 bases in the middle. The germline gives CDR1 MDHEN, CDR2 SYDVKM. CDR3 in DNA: TGTGCCAGCAGTTTTTCGAGGGACTCCTACAATGAGCAGTTCTTC. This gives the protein CASSFSRDSYNEQFF.

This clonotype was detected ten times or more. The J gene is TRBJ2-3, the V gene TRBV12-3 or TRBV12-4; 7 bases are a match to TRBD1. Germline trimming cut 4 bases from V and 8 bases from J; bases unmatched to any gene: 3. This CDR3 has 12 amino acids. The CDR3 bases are TGTGCCAGCAGTTCTGACAGGGTTACGCAGTATTTT. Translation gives CASSSDRVTQYF.